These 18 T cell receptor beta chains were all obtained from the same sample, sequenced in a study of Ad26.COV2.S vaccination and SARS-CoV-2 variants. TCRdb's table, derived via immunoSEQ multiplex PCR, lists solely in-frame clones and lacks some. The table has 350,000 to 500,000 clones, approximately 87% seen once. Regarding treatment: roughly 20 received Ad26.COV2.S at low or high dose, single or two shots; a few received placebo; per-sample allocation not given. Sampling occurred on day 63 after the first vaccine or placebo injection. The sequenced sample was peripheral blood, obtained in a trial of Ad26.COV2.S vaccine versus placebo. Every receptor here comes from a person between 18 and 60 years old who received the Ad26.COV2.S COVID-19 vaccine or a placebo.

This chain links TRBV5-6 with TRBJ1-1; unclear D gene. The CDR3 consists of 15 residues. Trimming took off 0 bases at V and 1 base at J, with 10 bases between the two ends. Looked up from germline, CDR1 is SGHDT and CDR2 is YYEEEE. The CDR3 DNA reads TGTGCCAGCAGCTTGGTAAGCAGGAGGAACACTGAAGCTTTCTTT. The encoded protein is CASSLVSRRNTEAFF.

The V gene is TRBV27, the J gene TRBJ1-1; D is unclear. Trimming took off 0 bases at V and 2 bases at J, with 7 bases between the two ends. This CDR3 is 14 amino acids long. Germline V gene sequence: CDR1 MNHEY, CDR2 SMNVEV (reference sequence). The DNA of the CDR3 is TGTGCCAGCAGTTTATCGATCCGTAACACTGAAGCTTTCTTT. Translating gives CASSLSIRNTEAFF.

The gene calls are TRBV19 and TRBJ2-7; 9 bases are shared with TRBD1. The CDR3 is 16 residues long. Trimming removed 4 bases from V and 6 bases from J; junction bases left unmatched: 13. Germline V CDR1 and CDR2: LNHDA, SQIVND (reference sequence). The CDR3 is CASSKLPGQGTSEQYF. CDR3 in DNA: TGTGCCAGTAGTAAGCTCCCGGGACAGGGCACCTCCGAGCAGTACTTC.

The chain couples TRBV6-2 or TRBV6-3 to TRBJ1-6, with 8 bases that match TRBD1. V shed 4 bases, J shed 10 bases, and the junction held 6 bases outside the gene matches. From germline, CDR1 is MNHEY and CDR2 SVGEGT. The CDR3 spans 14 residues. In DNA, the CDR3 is TGTGCCAGCAGTTTACAGGGACAGGAGTCACCCCTCCACTTT. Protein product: CASSLQGQESPLHF.

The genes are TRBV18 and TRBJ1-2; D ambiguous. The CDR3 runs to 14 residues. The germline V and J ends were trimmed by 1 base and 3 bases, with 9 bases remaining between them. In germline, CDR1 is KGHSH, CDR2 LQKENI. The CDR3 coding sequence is TGTGCCAGCTCACCACGAAGGGCAGACTATGGCTACACCTTC. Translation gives CASSPRRADYGYTF.

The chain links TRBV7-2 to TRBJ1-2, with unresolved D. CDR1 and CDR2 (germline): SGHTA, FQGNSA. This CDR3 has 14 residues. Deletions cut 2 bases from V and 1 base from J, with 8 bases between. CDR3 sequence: CASSLHEGNYGYTF. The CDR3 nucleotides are TGTGCCAGCAGCTTACACGAGGGTAACTATGGCTACACCTTC.

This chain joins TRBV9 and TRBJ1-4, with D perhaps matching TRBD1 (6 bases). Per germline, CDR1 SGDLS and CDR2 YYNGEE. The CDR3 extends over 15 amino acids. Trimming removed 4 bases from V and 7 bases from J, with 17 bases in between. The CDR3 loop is CASSFGGGFGEKLFF. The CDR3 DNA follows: TGTGCCAGCAGCTTCGGCGGGGGCTTCGGTGAAAAACTGTTTTTT.

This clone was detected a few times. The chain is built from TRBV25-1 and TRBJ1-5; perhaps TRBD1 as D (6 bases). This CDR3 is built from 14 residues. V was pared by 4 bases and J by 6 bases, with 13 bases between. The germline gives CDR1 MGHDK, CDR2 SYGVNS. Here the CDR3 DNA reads TGTGCCAGCAGTGCCGAGGGGGAAGCTCAGCCCCAGCATTTT. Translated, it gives CASSAEGEAQPQHF.

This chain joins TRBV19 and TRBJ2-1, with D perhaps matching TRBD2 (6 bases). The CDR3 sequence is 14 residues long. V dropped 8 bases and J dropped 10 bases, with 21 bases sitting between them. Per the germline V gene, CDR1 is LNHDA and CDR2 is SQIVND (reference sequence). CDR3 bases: TGTGCCAGTCAAGGACTACCGATCTCGGGGGAGCAGTTCTTC. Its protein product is CASQGLPISGEQFF.

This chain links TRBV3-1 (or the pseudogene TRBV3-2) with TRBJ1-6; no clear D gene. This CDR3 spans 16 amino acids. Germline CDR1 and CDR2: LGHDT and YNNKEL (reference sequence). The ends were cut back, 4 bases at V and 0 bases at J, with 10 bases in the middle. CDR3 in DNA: TGTGCCAGCAGCCCCACCGTCAGCTCCTATAATTCACCCCTCCACTTT. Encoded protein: CASSPTVSSYNSPLHF.

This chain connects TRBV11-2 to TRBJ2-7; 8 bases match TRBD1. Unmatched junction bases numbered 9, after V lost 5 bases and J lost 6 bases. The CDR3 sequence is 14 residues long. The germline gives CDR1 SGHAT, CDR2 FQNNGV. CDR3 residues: CASSQGQGAVEQYF. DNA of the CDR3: TGTGCCAGCAGCCAAGGACAGGGCGCTGTCGAGCAGTACTTC.

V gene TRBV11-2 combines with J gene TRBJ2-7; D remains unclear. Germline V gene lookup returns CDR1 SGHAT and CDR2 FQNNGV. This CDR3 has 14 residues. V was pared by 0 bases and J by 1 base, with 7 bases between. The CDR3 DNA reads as TGTGCCAGCAGCTTAGAGTACGGATCCTACGAGCAGTACTTC. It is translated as CASSLEYGSYEQYF.

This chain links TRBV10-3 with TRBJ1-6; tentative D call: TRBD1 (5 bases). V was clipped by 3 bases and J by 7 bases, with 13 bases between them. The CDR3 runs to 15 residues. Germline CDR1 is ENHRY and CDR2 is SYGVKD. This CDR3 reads CAISDPRVPNSPLHF. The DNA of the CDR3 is TGTGCCATCAGTGACCCCAGGGTCCCCAATTCACCCCTCCACTTT.

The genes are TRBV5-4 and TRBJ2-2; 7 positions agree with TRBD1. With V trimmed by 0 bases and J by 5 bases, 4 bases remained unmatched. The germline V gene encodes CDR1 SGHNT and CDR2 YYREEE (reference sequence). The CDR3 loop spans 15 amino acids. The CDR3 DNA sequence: TGTGCCAGCAGCTTGGACAGGGGAATGACCGGGGAGCTGTTTTTT. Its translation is CASSLDRGMTGELFF.

The CDR3 loop reads CASKAGQTIDYGYTF. The DNA of the CDR3 is TGTGCCTCTAAGGCAGGGCAAACTATTGACTATGGCTACACCTTC. The rearrangement joins TRBV30 to TRBJ1-2, with D possibly matching TRBD1 (5 bases). CDR1 GTSNPN and CDR2 SVGIG come from the germline V gene (reference sequence). This CDR3 contains 15 residues. The V end was cut by 7 bases, the J end by 3 bases, with 21 bases between.

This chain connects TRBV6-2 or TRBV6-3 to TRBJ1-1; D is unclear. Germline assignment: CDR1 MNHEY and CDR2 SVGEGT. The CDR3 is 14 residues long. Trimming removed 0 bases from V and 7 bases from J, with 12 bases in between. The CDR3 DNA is TGTGCCAGCAGTTACTCGACTGTTTGGATTGAAGCTTTCTTT. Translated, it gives CASSYSTVWIEAFF.

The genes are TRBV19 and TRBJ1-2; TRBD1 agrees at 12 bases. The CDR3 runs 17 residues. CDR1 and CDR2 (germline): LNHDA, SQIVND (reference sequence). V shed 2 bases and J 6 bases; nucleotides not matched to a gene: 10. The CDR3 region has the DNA TGTGCCAGTAGTATATGGACGGGACAGGGGGCGAAAAATGGCTACACCTTC. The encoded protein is CASSIWTGQGAKNGYTF.

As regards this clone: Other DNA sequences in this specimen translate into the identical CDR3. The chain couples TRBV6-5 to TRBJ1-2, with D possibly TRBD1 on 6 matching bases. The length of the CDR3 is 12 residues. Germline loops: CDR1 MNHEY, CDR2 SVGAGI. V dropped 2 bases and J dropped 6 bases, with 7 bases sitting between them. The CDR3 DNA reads TGTGCCAGCAGTTACAGGGGGGATGGCTACACCTTC. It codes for CASSYRGDGYTF.